The TCR beta chain under discussion was sequenced for a study of radiotherapy plus CTLA-4 blockade in lung cancer. The repertoire was sequenced with immunoSEQ multiplex PCR; TCRdb's copy has only in-frame clones and lacks some. Of about 68,000 clones in the sample, 79% are singletons; the top ten hold under 10%. This clone came up a few times. Its antigen is still unknown. V was shortened by 5 bases and J by 4 bases, with 8 bases between the two germline ends. From germline, CDR1 is SGHTA and CDR2 FQGNSA. This CDR3 has 12 amino acids. Focal radiation with ipilimumab CTLA-4 blockade was given to patients with chemo-refractory metastatic non-small-cell lung cancer. Study results and limitations: Strongest reported response predictors: early blood clone changes and post-radiation interferon-beta. Tumor-derived TCR clones expanded in blood after radiotherapy plus ipilimumab.

The V gene is TRBV7-2, the J gene TRBJ1-2; D unclear. Sequenced here: peripheral blood, sampled from a patient treated with radiotherapy plus ipilimumab. The TCR originated in a human donor with non-small cell lung cancer who had a complete response to radiotherapy plus ipilimumab. The CDR3 DNA is TGTGCCAGCAGCCAAGCCGGCTATGGCTACACCTTC. Translating gives CASSQAGYGYTF.